One and the same sample provided the 24 T cell receptor beta chains below, sequenced in a study of blood T cell repertoires in COVID-19 (dated by TCRdb to about 2020). Library construction relied on the immunoSEQ multiplex PCR assay. Here the immuneACCESS table is served through TCRdb, limited to in-frame sequences with V and J called. Missing clones are a known gap in these copies; in checked studies unresolved V genes cover under half, and the rest lacks a known reason. The sample table contains about 80,000 clones; only one count was recorded for around 82% of them. The top ten clonotypes cover around 34% of the sample. The sample taken for sequencing was peripheral blood. The receptors were sampled from a man in his sixties with COVID-19, enrolled during active disease.

The V call is TRBV5-6, the J call TRBJ2-7, with D possibly TRBD2 on 6 matching bases. CDR3 length: 15 residues. Looked up from germline, CDR1 is SGHDT and CDR2 is YYEEEE. The V end lost 1 base, the J end lost 1 base, and 12 bases lay between the germline ends. The CDR3 DNA follows: TGTGCCAGCAGCTTGTTCACGGGAGTATCCTACGAGCAGTACTTC. As protein: CASSLFTGVSYEQYF.

The chain combines TRBV5-5 with TRBJ1-1; D may be TRBD1 (5 bases). Germline lookup yields CDR1 SGHKS and CDR2 YYEKEE (reference sequence). CDR3 length equals 13 residues. V dropped 5 bases and J dropped 4 bases, with 12 bases sitting between them. CDR3 bases: TGTGCCAGCAGGCGGGACGGACTCACTGAAGCTTTCTTT. The encoded protein is CASRRDGLTEAFF.

The J gene is TRBJ2-7, the V gene TRBV7-2; 7 bases fit TRBD1. This CDR3 is 14 amino acids long. Trimming removed 5 bases from V and 5 bases from J; junction bases left unmatched: 9. Germline V lookup: CDR1 SGHTA, CDR2 FQGNSA. The CDR3 region has the DNA TGTGCCAGCAGCCCGCGACAGGGTGCCGACGAGCAGTACTTC. Its protein is CASSPRQGADEQYF.

The chain links TRBV5-6 to TRBJ1-2; tentative D call: TRBD1 (5 bases). V was trimmed by 4 bases and J by 8 bases, leaving 21 bases between them. The CDR3 has 15 residues. Germline V gene lookup returns CDR1 SGHDT and CDR2 YYEEEE. The chain's CDR3 is CASSPGRGGVGGYTF. CDR3 nucleotides: TGTGCCAGCAGCCCGGGGCGGGGAGGGGTAGGCGGCTACACCTTC.

In its sample, this clone was seen once. The chain couples TRBV10-2 to TRBJ2-7; TRBD1 matches at 10 bases. The CDR3 totals 15 residues. In germline, CDR1 is WSHSY, CDR2 SAAADI. Trimming removed 6 bases from V and 2 bases from J; junction bases left unmatched: 7. CDR3 amino acids: CASSERTGGPYEQYF. The CDR3 DNA follows: TGCGCCAGCAGCGAACGGACAGGGGGACCCTACGAGCAGTACTTC.

V gene TRBV3-1 (or the pseudogene TRBV3-2) combines with J gene TRBJ2-3; maybe TRBD2 (5 bases). Trimming left V 1 base short and J 1 base short, with 12 bases between. The length of the CDR3 is 16 residues. Germline V gene lookup returns CDR1 LGHDT and CDR2 YNNKEL (reference sequence). The CDR3: CASSQAPGLGTDTQYF. The CDR3 DNA reads TGTGCCAGCAGCCAAGCCCCAGGACTGGGCACAGATACGCAGTATTTT.

The V and J genes are TRBV19 and TRBJ1-1; D is unclear. Germline loops: CDR1 LNHDA, CDR2 SQIVND (reference sequence). This CDR3 is 17 amino acids long. V lost 8 bases to trimming and J lost 9 bases, with 31 bases between them. The CDR3 region is CASSPRSAEPSRSKAFF. The CDR3 bases are TGTGCCAGTTCTCCTAGGTCGGCAGAGCCATCTCGAAGTAAAGCTTTCTTT.

This clone was detected only a few times. The chain couples TRBV19 to TRBJ1-5; 9 bases map to TRBD1. V shed 5 bases and J 9 bases; nucleotides not matched to a gene: 11. Germline loops: CDR1 LNHDA, CDR2 SQIVND (reference sequence). The CDR3 is 15 residues long. CDR3 DNA sequence: TGTGCCAGTAGTTTCAACCGGGACAGGGTGAGGCCCCAGCATTTT. Protein product: CASSFNRDRVRPQHF. The whole variable domain, filled in from reference TRBV19 and TRBJ1-5, reads DGGITQSPKYLFRKEGQNVTLSCEQNLNHDAMYWYRQDPGQGLRLIYYSQIVNDFQKGDIAEGYSVSREKKESFPLTVTSAQKNPTAFYLCASSFNRDRVRPQHFGDGTRLSIL.

V is TRBV9 and J is TRBJ2-3; 8 bases line up with TRBD2. The CDR3 loop spans 14 amino acids. The junction had 7 bases not matched to a gene; V was cut back by 4 bases and J by 6 bases. CDR1 SGDLS and CDR2 YYNGEE come from the germline V gene. CDR3 coding DNA: TGTGCCAGCAGCCAAGCGGGAGTTAGTGATACGCAGTATTTT. Its protein is CASSQAGVSDTQYF.

The V and J genes are TRBV7-6 and TRBJ1-1; D is possibly TRBD1 (6 bases). V was shortened by 8 bases and J by 2 bases, with 21 bases between the two germline ends. Germline loops: CDR1 SGHVS, CDR2 FNYEAQ. The CDR3 totals 16 residues. The CDR3 spells CASSGKWEGGNTEAFF. CDR3 nucleotides: TGTGCCAGCTCTGGGAAATGGGAGGGGGGTAACACTGAAGCTTTCTTT.

The chain links TRBV19 to TRBJ2-1; TRBD2 matches 9 bases. Germline V gene lookup returns CDR1 LNHDA and CDR2 SQIVND (reference sequence). This CDR3 has 14 amino acids. V trimming: 8 bases; J trimming: 7 bases; junction bases outside the gene matches: 9. CDR3 DNA sequence: TGTGCCAGTCAACCCGGGACTAGCACTAATGAGCAGTTCTTC. Encoded protein: CASQPGTSTNEQFF. The whole variable domain, filled in from reference TRBV19 and TRBJ2-1, reads DGGITQSPKYLFRKEGQNVTLSCEQNLNHDAMYWYRQDPGQGLRLIYYSQIVNDFQKGDIAEGYSVSREKKESFPLTVTSAQKNPTAFYLCASQPGTSTNEQFFGPGTRLTVL.

This rearrangement joins TRBV6-6 to TRBJ2-7; 8 bases fit TRBD1. Germline CDR1 reads MNHNY; CDR2 reads SVGAGI (reference sequence). This CDR3 comprises 14 residues. The V gene end was trimmed by 7 bases and the J gene end by 6 bases; junction bases not matched to a gene: 11. The CDR3 sequence: CASTVGTGRSEQYF. As DNA, the CDR3 is TGTGCCAGCACCGTAGGGACAGGACGATCCGAGCAGTACTTC.

V is TRBV5-1 and J is TRBJ2-6; no reliable D call. The CDR3 totals 15 residues. Trimming cost V 3 bases and J 0 bases, with 7 bases left between them. From germline, CDR1 is SGHRS and CDR2 YFSETQ. CDR3 amino acids: CASSSSPSGANVLTF. CDR3 DNA: TGCGCCAGCAGCTCTAGTCCCTCTGGGGCCAACGTCCTGACTTTC.

J is TRBJ1-2 and V is TRBV29-1, with a weak D call TRBD1 (5 bases). Germline CDR1 and CDR2: SQVTM and ANQGSEA. The CDR3 loop spans 13 amino acids. V was clipped by 7 bases and J by 5 bases, with 17 bases between them. The CDR3 protein is CSAQVGGGYGYTF. CDR3 nucleotides: TGCAGCGCGCAGGTCGGGGGGGGTTATGGCTACACCTTC. The variable domain in full, with the rest retrieved from reference TRBV29-1 and TRBJ1-2, is SAVISQKPSRDICQRGTSLTIQCQVDSQVTMMFWYRQQPGQSLTLIATANQGSEATYESGFVIDKFPISRPNLTFSTLTVSNMSPEDSSIYLCSAQVGGGYGYTFGSGTRLTVV.

The gene calls are TRBV10-3 and TRBJ2-1; weak D call: TRBD1 (7 bases). The length of the CDR3 is 14 residues. CDR1 and CDR2 (germline): ENHRY, SYGVKD. V lost 6 bases, J lost 4 bases, and 13 bases lay in between. CDR3 nucleotides: TGTGCCATCAGCAACGGGGGACAGTACAATGAGCAGTTCTTC. Encoded protein: CAISNGGQYNEQFF.

J is TRBJ2-1 and V is TRBV10-3; 9 nucleotides line up with TRBD1. V was clipped by 4 bases and J by 7 bases; unmatched bases: 5. This CDR3 contains 14 residues. Germline V lookup: CDR1 ENHRY, CDR2 SYGVKD. The CDR3 here is CAISGTGDKNEQFF. CDR3 bases: TGTGCCATCAGTGGGACAGGGGATAAGAATGAGCAGTTCTTC.

The chain carries TRBV7-2 and TRBJ2-1; 8 bases are shared with TRBD2. Germline V lookup: CDR1 SGHTA, CDR2 FQGNSA. Trimming took 5 bases from V and 8 from J; bases not matched to a gene: 14. CDR3 length equals 16 residues. CDR3 sequence reads: CASSLQLPGGGDEQFF. The CDR3 DNA reads as TGTGCCAGCAGCCTACAACTCCCGGGGGGGGGTGATGAGCAGTTCTTC.

The V call is TRBV7-3, the J call TRBJ2-1; no clear D gene. Per germline, CDR1 SGHTA and CDR2 FQGTGA. Between the trimmed V and J ends, which lost 1 base and 6 bases, there was a span of 7 bases. The CDR3 loop spans 13 amino acids. CDR3 amino acids: CASSLRLRNEQFF. CDR3 bases: TGTGCCAGCAGCTTAAGACTTCGCAATGAGCAGTTCTTC.

To note about this clone: The identical CDR3 is also encoded by other nucleotide sequences in the sample. The chain couples TRBV19 to TRBJ2-3; 11 bases are a match to TRBD2. Germline lookup yields CDR1 LNHDA and CDR2 SQIVND (reference sequence). The length of the CDR3 is 15 residues. J gave up 6 bases and V 5 bases, and 7 bases lay outside the gene matches. CDR3 region: CASSPLAGEGDTQYF. CDR3 sequence (DNA): TGTGCCAGTAGTCCACTAGCGGGGGAGGGGGATACGCAGTATTTT. The full variable domain, completed using reference TRBV19 and TRBJ2-3, is DGGITQSPKYLFRKEGQNVTLSCEQNLNHDAMYWYRQDPGQGLRLIYYSQIVNDFQKGDIAEGYSVSREKKESFPLTVTSAQKNPTAFYLCASSPLAGEGDTQYFGPGTRLTVL.

J is TRBJ2-7 and V is TRBV12-2; TRBD2, as called in the table, went unchecked against the DNA. TRBV12-2 is assigned pseudogene status. The CDR3 is 15 residues long. CDR3 nucleotide sequence: TGTGCAAGTCGCCCGATAACTAGCGGGGTCTACGAGCAGTACTTC. Translation: CASRPITSGVYEQYF.

V is TRBV6-2 or TRBV6-3 and J is TRBJ1-1, with 7 positions matching TRBD1. Germline V CDR1 and CDR2: MNHEY, SVGEGT. This CDR3 contains 14 residues. With V trimmed by 4 bases and J by 11 bases, 13 bases remained unmatched. The CDR3 nucleotides read TGTGCCAGCAGTTCTCGGACAGGTCTGCTCGCGGCTTTCTTT. This sequence encodes CASSSRTGLLAAFF.

The chain carries TRBV30 and TRBJ2-2; weak D call: TRBD1 (5 bases). The CDR3 is 13 amino acids. Trimming pared 7 bases from V and 3 bases from J, leaving 12 bases between. CDR1 GTSNPN and CDR2 SVGIG come from the germline V gene (reference sequence). In DNA form, the CDR3 reads TGTGCCTTAGACAGTTCGCACACCGGGGAGCTGTTTTTT. Amino acid sequence: CALDSSHTGELFF.

The chain uses TRBV7-3 and TRBJ2-3, with D perhaps matching TRBD2 (5 bases). Germline V CDR1 and CDR2: SGHTA, FQGTGA. The V end lost 3 bases, the J end lost 8 bases, and 6 bases lay between the germline ends. The CDR3 is made up of 11 amino acids. The CDR3 is CASSLSGTQYF. The DNA for the CDR3 is TGTGCCAGCAGCTTGAGCGGTACGCAGTATTTT. Full variable domain (outside the CDR3, taken from reference TRBV7-3 and TRBJ2-3): GAGVSQTPSNKVTEKGKYVELRCDPISGHTALYWYRQSLGQGPEFLIYFQGTGAADDSGLPNDRFFAVRPEGSVSTLKIQRTERGDSAVYLCASSLSGTQYFGPGTRLTVL.

The DNA for the CDR3 is TGTGCCAGCGCAGAACAACACCCCGAGACCCAGTACTTC. It specifies CASAEQHPETQYF. This chain links TRBV7-3 with TRBJ2-5; D remains unclear. With 8 bases removed from V and 5 bases from J, the gap between germline ends came to 15 bases. The CDR3 contains 13 residues. CDR1 SGHTA and CDR2 FQGTGA come from the germline V gene.